These 22 T cell receptor beta chains were sequenced from one sample in a study of blood T cell repertoires in COVID-19. Method: immunoSEQ multiplex PCR; TCRdb's copy keeps in-frame clones and lacks some. The sample contains 85,000 to 90,000 clones, approximately 92% of which appear only once. Sequences were obtained from peripheral blood. All receptors come from a woman older than 75 with active COVID-19.

The chain has TRBV5-4 and TRBJ2-3, with unresolved D. The V gene lost 3 bases and the J gene lost 9 bases, with 14 bases spanning the gap. Germline V lookup: CDR1 SGHNT, CDR2 YYREEE (reference sequence). This CDR3 region has 13 residues. CDR3 in DNA: TGTGCCAGCAGCTCCCTATCTAGAGAAACGCAGTATTTT. Translation: CASSSLSRETQYF.

V usage is TRBV28 and J usage is TRBJ2-2; possibly TRBD1 for D (6 bases). CDR3 size: 16 residues. Trimming took 4 bases from V and 5 from J, leaving 17 bases between them. Per the germline V gene, CDR1 is MDHEN and CDR2 is SYDVKM. CDR3 in DNA: TGTGCCAGCAGTTCCCCAAGGGGAAGGGGGACCGGGGAGCTGTTTTTT. It translates to CASSSPRGRGTGELFF.

V usage is TRBV28 and J usage is TRBJ2-2, with 8 bases aligning to TRBD1. The V and J ends lost 5 bases and 3 bases, in that order; junction bases with no gene match: 5. The CDR3 consists of 15 residues. Germline CDR1 reads MDHEN; CDR2 reads SYDVKM. The CDR3 nucleotides are TGTGCCAGCAGTATCGGGACAGGCTACACCGGGGAGCTGTTTTTT. Protein sequence: CASSIGTGYTGELFF.

This rearrangement joins TRBV4-1 to TRBJ2-7; maybe TRBD2 (5 bases). CDR1 and CDR2 from the germline V gene are MGHRA and YSYEKL. V lost 3 bases and J lost 3, with 12 bases in between. CDR3 length equals 14 residues. The CDR3 here is CASSQFNGNYEQYF. In DNA, the CDR3 is TGCGCCAGCAGCCAGTTTAACGGGAACTACGAGCAGTACTTC.

This chain connects TRBV27 to TRBJ2-6; 9 bases match TRBD1. From germline, CDR1 is MNHEY and CDR2 SMNVEV (reference sequence). J was trimmed by 3 bases and V by 5 bases; bases with no gene match: 11. The CDR3 runs 18 residues. CDR3 sequence reads: CASSRRTGAFSGANVLTF. The CDR3 bases are TGTGCCAGCAGTCGTCGGACAGGGGCGTTCAGTGGGGCCAACGTCCTGACTTTC.

The chain links TRBV24-1 to TRBJ2-7, with 7 bases fitting TRBD1. The V gene's germline CDR1 is KGHDR and CDR2 SFDVKD. The CDR3 is 13 residues long. V lost 5 bases, J lost 3 bases, and 3 bases stayed unmatched. CDR3: CATSGAGGYEQYF. In nucleotides, the CDR3 is TGTGCCACCAGTGGGGCAGGGGGCTACGAGCAGTACTTC.

In regard to this clone: Other DNA sequences in this sample translate to the same CDR3. V usage is TRBV9 and J usage is TRBJ2-7; the match to TRBD2 covers 11 bases. CDR1 and CDR2 from the germline V gene are SGDLS and YYNGEE. Losses at the gene ends were 3 bases for V and 4 bases for J; bases not matched to a gene: 3. This CDR3 comprises 14 residues. The CDR3 sequence: CASSATSGSYEQYF. CDR3 DNA: TGTGCCAGCAGCGCCACTAGCGGGAGTTACGAGCAGTACTTC.

The J gene is TRBJ2-3, the V gene TRBV28, with 10 positions matching TRBD2. The length of the CDR3 is 16 residues. The V gene end was trimmed by 8 bases and the J gene end by 2 bases; junction bases not matched to a gene: 10. From germline, CDR1 is MDHEN and CDR2 SYDVKM. CDR3 in DNA: TGTGCCAGCCCCCCGAGTAGCGGGAGGTCCACAGATACGCAGTATTTT. The encoded protein is CASPPSSGRSTDTQYF.

J is TRBJ1-1 and V is TRBV30; 8 bases agree with TRBD1. The CDR3 consists of 14 residues. Germline V lookup: CDR1 GTSNPN, CDR2 SVGIG (reference sequence). J lost 4 bases, V lost 0 bases, and 4 bases had no gene match. Written as DNA, the CDR3 is TGTGCCTGGAGTGTGACAGGGGTGGCCACTGAAGCTTTCTTT. It specifies CAWSVTGVATEAFF.

The CDR3 DNA sequence: TGTGCCAGCAGTTGGGACAGAGAATCCACAGATACGCAGTATTTT. This codes for CASSWDRESTDTQYF. The chain links TRBV28 to TRBJ2-3; 7 bases line up with TRBD1. Germline assignment: CDR1 MDHEN and CDR2 SYDVKM. V shed 4 bases and J 2 bases; nucleotides not matched to a gene: 6. The CDR3 spans 15 residues.

The gene calls are TRBV5-4 and TRBJ2-1; 13 nucleotides align to TRBD2. J lost 7 bases, V lost 0 bases, and 4 bases had no gene match. CDR1 SGHNT and CDR2 YYREEE come from the germline V gene (reference sequence). This CDR3 has 16 amino acids. The CDR3 loop reads CASSLELAGGINEQFF. The CDR3 DNA is TGTGCCAGCAGCTTGGAACTAGCGGGAGGGATAAATGAGCAGTTCTTC.

The chain recombines TRBV27 with TRBJ1-6, with TRBD1 matching over 8 bases. CDR3 size: 16 residues. Germline-derived CDR1 and CDR2 are MNHEY and SMNVEV (reference sequence). J was trimmed by 10 bases and V by 6 bases; bases with no gene match: 14. The CDR3: CASRMSGAGGGSPLHF. In DNA form, the CDR3 reads TGTGCCAGCAGAATGTCGGGGGCAGGGGGCGGGTCACCCCTCCACTTT.

The chain uses TRBV29-1 and TRBJ2-7; perhaps TRBD1 as D (5 bases). V lost 6 bases to trimming and J lost 1 base, with 13 bases between them. Germline V lookup: CDR1 SQVTM, CDR2 ANQGSEA. The CDR3 runs 13 residues. The CDR3 sequence is CSVLMTASYEQYF. For the CDR3, the DNA is TGCAGCGTACTAATGACAGCTTCCTACGAGCAGTACTTC.

The genes are TRBV4-3 and TRBJ1-3; no clear D gene. Deletions cut 0 bases from V and 0 bases from J, with 6 bases between. This CDR3 comprises 15 residues. CDR1 is LGHNA, CDR2 YSLEER, per germline. The chain's CDR3 is CASSQDHNSGNTIYF. Here the CDR3 DNA reads TGCGCCAGCAGCCAAGATCACAACTCTGGAAACACCATATATTTT.

CDR3 protein: CATSTPASGRALNEQFF. DNA of the CDR3: TGTGCCACCAGCACCCCCGCTAGCGGGAGGGCACTCAATGAGCAGTTCTTC. The rearrangement uses TRBV15 and TRBJ2-1; the match to TRBD2 covers 12 bases. Germline loops: CDR1 LNHNV, CDR2 YYDKDF (reference sequence). J gave up 6 bases and V 4 bases, and 10 bases lay outside the gene matches. The CDR3 length is 17 residues. The full variable domain, in which reference TRBV15 and TRBJ2-1 provide the parts outside the CDR3, is DAMVIQNPRYQVTQFGKPVTLSCSQTLNHNVMYWYQQKSSQAPKLLFHYYDKDFNNEADTPDNFQSRRPNTSFCFLDIRSPGLGDTAMYLCATSTPASGRALNEQFFGPGTRLTVL.

The V call is TRBV10-3, the J call TRBJ1-3; the D gene is possibly TRBD1 (5 bases). The CDR3 is made up of 20 amino acids. Germline CDR1 is ENHRY and CDR2 is SYGVKD. The V gene lost 0 bases and the J gene lost 0 bases, with 21 bases spanning the gap. In DNA form, the CDR3 reads TGTGCCATCAGTGAGTCGGGGGGAAGTATCGGGCCAATCTCTGGAAACACCATATATTTT. It codes for CAISESGGSIGPISGNTIYF.

V gene TRBV27 combines with J gene TRBJ1-5, with D unclear. The CDR3 contains 14 residues. Germline loops: CDR1 MNHEY, CDR2 SMNVEV (reference sequence). Between the trimmed V and J ends, which lost 5 bases and 6 bases, there was a span of 14 bases. The CDR3 DNA reads TGTGCCAGCAGTCCGTCCTCGGGGTCTCAGCCCCAGCATTTT. Amino acid sequence: CASSPSSGSQPQHF.

This chain uses TRBV29-1 with TRBJ2-3; the D gene is possibly TRBD1 (6 bases). The CDR3 runs to 14 residues. Germline V gives CDR1 SQVTM, CDR2 ANQGSEA. The V end was cut by 6 bases, the J end by 2 bases, with 15 bases between. The chain's CDR3 is CSVAQGTITDTQYF. Written as DNA, the CDR3 is TGCAGCGTCGCACAGGGAACCATCACAGATACGCAGTATTTT.

This chain joins TRBV7-9 and TRBJ1-3; D perhaps matches TRBD1 (6 bases). Germline lookup yields CDR1 SEHNR and CDR2 FQNEAQ (reference sequence). CDR3 length equals 15 residues. Trimming pared 6 bases from V and 0 bases from J, leaving 12 bases between. CDR3 in amino acids: CASSADRFSGNTIYF. The DNA for the CDR3 is TGTGCCAGCAGTGCCGACAGGTTCTCTGGAAACACCATATATTTT.

This clone was detected only once. The V call is TRBV19, the J call TRBJ2-1; TRBD1 aligns across 8 bases. Germline CDR1 LNHDA, CDR2 SQIVND (reference sequence). The CDR3 runs 16 residues. V lost 1 base to trimming and J lost 6 bases; unmatched junction nucleotides: 8. This chain's CDR3 is CASSIVRTGITNEQFF. DNA of the CDR3: TGTGCCAGTAGTATAGTTAGGACAGGGATAACCAATGAGCAGTTCTTC.

The chain combines TRBV28 with TRBJ2-2; a possible D gene is TRBD1 (6 bases). The CDR3 covers 14 residues. Deletions cut 10 bases from V and 5 bases from J, with 17 bases between. CDR1 MDHEN and CDR2 SYDVKM come from the germline V gene. The CDR3, as DNA: TGTGCCACCCTCCCTGGGGGCAGAACCGGGGAGCTGTTTTTT. It yields the protein CATLPGGRTGELFF. Complete variable domain (other parts from reference TRBV28 and TRBJ2-2): DVKVTQSSRYLVKRTGEKVFLECVQDMDHENMFWYRQDPGLGLRLIYFSYDVKMKEKGDIPEGYSVSREKKERFSLILESASTNQTSMYLCATLPGGRTGELFFGEGSRLTVL.

The chain has TRBV3-1 (or the pseudogene TRBV3-2) and TRBJ2-3; 7 bases line up with TRBD2. Germline V lookup: CDR1 LGHDT, CDR2 YNNKEL (reference sequence). Unmatched junction bases numbered 6, after V lost 5 bases and J lost 4 bases. This CDR3 region has 14 residues. The CDR3 loop reads CASSLSSGADTQYF. CDR3 nucleotides: TGTGCCAGCAGCTTGTCTAGCGGAGCAGATACGCAGTATTTT.